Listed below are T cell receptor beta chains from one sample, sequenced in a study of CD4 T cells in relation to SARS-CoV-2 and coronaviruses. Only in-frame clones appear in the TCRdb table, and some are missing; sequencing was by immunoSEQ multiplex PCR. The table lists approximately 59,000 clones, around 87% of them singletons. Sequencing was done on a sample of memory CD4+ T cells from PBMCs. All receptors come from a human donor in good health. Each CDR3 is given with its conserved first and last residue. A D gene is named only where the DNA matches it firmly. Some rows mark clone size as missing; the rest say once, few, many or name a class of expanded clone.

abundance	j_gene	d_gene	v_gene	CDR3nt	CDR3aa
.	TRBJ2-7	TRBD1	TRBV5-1	TGCGCCAGCAGCTCTCGGACAGGGGGCGCCGAGCAGTACTTC	CASSSRTGGAEQYF
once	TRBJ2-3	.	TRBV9	TGTGCCAGCAGCGTAGGTAGTTCAGATACGCAGTATTTT	CASSVGSSDTQYF
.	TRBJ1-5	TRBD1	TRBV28	TGTGCCAGCAGTCCAGGGACAGTGGGCAATCAGCCCCAGCATTTT	CASSPGTVGNQPQHF
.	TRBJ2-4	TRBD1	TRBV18	TGTGCCAGCTCACCATATTCACCCCAGGGGGCCAGGGGCAAAAACATTCAGTACTTC	CASSPYSPQGARGKNIQYF
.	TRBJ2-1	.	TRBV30	TGTGCCTGGAGCCCCCGGAATGAGCAGTTCTTC	CAWSPRNEQFF
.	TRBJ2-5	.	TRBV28	TGTGCCAGCAGTTCCTCGGGGGAGACCCAGTACTTC	CASSSSGETQYF
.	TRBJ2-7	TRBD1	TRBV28	TGTGCCAGCAGTCTTAATCTGGACAGGGGCCCCCCCGAGCAGTACTTC	CASSLNLDRGPPEQYF
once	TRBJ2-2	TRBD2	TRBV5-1	TGCGCCAGCAGCTTGGGGACTAGAAACACCGGGGAGCTGTTTTTT	CASSLGTRNTGELFF
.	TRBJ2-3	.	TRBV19	TGTGCCAGTAGTCTGAGGGGTACAGATACGCAGTATTTT	CASSLRGTDTQYF
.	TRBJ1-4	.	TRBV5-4	TGTGCCAGCAGCTTGGCCATGGGGGCCAGTAATGAAAAACTGTTTTTT	CASSLAMGASNEKLFF
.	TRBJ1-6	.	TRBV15	TGTGCCACCAGCGGGAGAGAGGGATCACCCCTCCACTTT	CATSGREGSPLHF
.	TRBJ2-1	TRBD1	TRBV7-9	TGTGCCAGCAGCTTAGCAGCTGGGACCCGACAGGGCGATGAGCAGTTCTTC	CASSLAAGTRQGDEQFF
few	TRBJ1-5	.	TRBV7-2	TGTGCCAGCAGCGTGACGGGGGCCGGCAATCAGCCCCAGCATTTT	CASSVTGAGNQPQHF
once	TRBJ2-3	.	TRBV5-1	TGCGCCAGCACACCGGGGACGGCGGAGGTGGATACGCAGTATTTT	CASTPGTAEVDTQYF
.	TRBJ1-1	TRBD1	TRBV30	TGTGCCTGTTCAAGGGGGCAGGGTCTCCTTGAAGCTTTCTTT	CACSRGQGLLEAFF